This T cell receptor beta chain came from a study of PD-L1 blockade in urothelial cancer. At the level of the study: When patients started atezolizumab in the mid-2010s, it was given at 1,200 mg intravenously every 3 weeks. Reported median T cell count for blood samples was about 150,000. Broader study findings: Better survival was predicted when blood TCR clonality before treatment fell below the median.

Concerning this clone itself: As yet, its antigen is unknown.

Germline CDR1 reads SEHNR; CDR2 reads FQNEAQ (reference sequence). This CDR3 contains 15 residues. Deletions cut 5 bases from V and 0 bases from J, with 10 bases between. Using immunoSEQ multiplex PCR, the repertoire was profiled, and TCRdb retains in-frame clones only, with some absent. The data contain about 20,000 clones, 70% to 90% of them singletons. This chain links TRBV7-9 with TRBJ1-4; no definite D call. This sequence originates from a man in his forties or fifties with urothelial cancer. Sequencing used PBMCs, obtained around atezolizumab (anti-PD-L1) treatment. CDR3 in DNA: TGTGCCAGCAGCCACCTAAAAGCAACTAATGAAAAACTGTTTTTT. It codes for CASSHLKATNEKLFF.